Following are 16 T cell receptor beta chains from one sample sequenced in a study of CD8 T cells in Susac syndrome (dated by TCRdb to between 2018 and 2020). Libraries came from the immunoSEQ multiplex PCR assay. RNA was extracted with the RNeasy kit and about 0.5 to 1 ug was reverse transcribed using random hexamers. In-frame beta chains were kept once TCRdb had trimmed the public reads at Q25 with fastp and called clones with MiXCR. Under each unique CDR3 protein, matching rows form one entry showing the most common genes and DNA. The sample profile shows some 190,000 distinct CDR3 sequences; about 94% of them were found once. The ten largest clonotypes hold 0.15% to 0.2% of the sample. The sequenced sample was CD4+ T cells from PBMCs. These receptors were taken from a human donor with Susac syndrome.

Written as DNA, the CDR3 is TGTGCCAGCATGGGGGGGGCAGGGAATCAGCCCCAGCATTTT. This encodes CASMGGAGNQPQHF. J is TRBJ1-5 and V is TRBV6-2 or TRBV6-3, with D maybe TRBD1 (6 bases). Germline V CDR1 and CDR2: MNHEY, SVGEGT. The V gene lost 7 bases and the J gene lost 4 bases, with 14 bases spanning the gap. The CDR3 covers 14 residues.

CDR3 sequence (DNA): TGCAGCGTTGAGGAGGCCCCGATCGGAGGCACTGAAGCTTTCTTT. Translation gives CSVEEAPIGGTEAFF. The chain employs TRBV29-1 and TRBJ1-1; no reliable D call. Germline assignment: CDR1 SQVTM and CDR2 ANQGSEA. Trimming removed 3 bases at V and 4 bases at J, with 18 bases between. The CDR3 has 15 amino acids. The variable domain in full, with the rest retrieved from reference TRBV29-1 and TRBJ1-1, is SAVISQKPSRDICQRGTSLTIQCQVDSQVTMMFWYRQQPGQSLTLIATANQGSEATYESGFVIDKFPISRPNLTFSTLTVSNMSPEDSSIYLCSVEEAPIGGTEAFFGQGTRLTVV.

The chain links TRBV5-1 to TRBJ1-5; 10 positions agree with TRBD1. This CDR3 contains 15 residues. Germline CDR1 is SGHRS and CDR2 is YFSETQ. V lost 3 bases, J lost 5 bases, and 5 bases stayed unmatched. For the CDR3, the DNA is TGCGCCAGCAGCTCGACAGGGGGCCGGGATCAGCCCCAGCATTTT. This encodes CASSSTGGRDQPQHF.

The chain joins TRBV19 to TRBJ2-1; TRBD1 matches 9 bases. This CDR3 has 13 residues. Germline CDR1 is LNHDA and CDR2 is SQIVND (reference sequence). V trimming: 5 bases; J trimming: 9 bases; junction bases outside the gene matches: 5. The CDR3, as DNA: TGTGCCAGTAGTGCCAGGGACAGGGCTGAGCAGTTCTTC. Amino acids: CASSARDRAEQFF.

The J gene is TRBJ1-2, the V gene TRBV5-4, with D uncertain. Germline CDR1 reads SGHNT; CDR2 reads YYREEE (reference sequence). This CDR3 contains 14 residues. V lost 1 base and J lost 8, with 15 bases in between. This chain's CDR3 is CASSLSVVTGGYTF. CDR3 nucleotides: TGTGCCAGCAGCTTGTCAGTGGTTACGGGGGGCTACACCTTC.

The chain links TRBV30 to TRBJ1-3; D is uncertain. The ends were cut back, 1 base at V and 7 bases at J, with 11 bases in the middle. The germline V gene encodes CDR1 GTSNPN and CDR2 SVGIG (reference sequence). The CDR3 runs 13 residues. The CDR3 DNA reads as TGTGCCTGGAGTGACGGCCCCCAGAACACCATATATTTT. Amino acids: CAWSDGPQNTIYF.

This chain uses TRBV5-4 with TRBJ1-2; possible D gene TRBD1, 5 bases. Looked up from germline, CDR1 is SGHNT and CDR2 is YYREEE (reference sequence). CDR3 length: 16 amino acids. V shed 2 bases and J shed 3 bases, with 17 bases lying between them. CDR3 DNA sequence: TGTGCCAGCAGCTTATTGGAGCGGGGGGACGACTATGGCTACACCTTC. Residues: CASSLLERGDDYGYTF.

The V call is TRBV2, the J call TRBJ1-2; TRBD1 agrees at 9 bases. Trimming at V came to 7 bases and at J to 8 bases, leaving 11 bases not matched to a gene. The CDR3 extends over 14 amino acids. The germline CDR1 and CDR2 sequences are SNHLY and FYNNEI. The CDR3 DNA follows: TGTGCCAGCACTGTGTTACAGGGGGCCGGGGGCTACACCTTC. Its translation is CASTVLQGAGGYTF.

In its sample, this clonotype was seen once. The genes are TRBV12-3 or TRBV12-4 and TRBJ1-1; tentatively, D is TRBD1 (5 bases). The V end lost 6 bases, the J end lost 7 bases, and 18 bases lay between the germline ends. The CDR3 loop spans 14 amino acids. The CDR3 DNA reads TGTGCCAGCAGGTTACCCGGGACGGAGGGTGAAGCTTTCTTT. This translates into CASRLPGTEGEAFF.

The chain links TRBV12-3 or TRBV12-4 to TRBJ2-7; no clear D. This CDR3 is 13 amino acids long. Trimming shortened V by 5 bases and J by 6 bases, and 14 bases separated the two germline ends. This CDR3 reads CASSQTLGAEQYF. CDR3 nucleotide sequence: TGTGCCAGCAGTCAAACCCTCGGTGCCGAGCAGTACTTC.

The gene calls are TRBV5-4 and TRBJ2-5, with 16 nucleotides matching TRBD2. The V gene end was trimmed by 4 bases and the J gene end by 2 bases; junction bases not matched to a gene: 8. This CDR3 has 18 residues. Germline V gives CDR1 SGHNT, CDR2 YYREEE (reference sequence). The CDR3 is CASSLGTSGGADQETQYF. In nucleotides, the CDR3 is TGTGCCAGCAGCCTTGGGACTAGCGGGGGGGCAGATCAAGAGACCCAGTACTTC. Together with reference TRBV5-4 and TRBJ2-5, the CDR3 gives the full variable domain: ETGVTQSPTHLIKTRGQQVTLRCSSQSGHNTVSWYQQALGQGPQFIFQYYREEENGRGNFPPRFSGLQFPNYSSELNVNALELDDSALYLCASSLGTSGGADQETQYFGPGTRLLVL.

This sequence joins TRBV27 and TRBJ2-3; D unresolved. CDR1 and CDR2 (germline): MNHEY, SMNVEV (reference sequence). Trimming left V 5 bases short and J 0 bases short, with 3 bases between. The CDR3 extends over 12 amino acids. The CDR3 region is CASSHSTDTQYF. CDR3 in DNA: TGTGCCAGCAGTCACAGCACAGATACGCAGTATTTT.

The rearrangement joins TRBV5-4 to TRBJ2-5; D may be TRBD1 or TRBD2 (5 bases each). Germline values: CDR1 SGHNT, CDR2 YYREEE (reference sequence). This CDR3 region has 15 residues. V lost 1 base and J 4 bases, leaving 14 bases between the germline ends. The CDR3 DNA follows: TGTGCCAGCAGCTTGAAAGTAGAGGGGAGAGAGACCCAGTACTTC. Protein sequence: CASSLKVEGRETQYF.

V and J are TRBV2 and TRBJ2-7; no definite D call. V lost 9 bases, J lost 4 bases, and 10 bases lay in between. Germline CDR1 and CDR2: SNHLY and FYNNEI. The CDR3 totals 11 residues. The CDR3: CASSLKYEQYF. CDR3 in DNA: TGTGCCAGTTCTCTAAAATACGAGCAGTACTTC. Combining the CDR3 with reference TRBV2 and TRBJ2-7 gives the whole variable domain EPEVTQTPSHQVTQMGQEVILRCVPISNHLYFYWYRQILGQKVEFLVSFYNNEISEKSEIFDDQFSVERPDGSNFTLKIRSTKLEDSAMYFCASSLKYEQYFGPGTRLTVT.

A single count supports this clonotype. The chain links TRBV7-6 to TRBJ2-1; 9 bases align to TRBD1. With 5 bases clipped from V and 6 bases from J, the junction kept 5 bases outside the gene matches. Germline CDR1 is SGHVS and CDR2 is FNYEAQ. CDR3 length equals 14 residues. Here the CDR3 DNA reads TGTGCCAGCAGCCTCGTGACAGGGGGCAATGAGCAGTTCTTC. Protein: CASSLVTGGNEQFF.

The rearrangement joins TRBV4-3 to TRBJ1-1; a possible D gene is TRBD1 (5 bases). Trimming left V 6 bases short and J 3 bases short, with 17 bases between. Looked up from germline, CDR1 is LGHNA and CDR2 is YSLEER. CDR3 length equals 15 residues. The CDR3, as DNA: TGCGCCAGCAGGTGGGGACTGCAAGGAGACACTGAAGCTTTCTTT. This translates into CASRWGLQGDTEAFF.